The 14 T cell receptor beta chains below all came from one sample that was sequenced in a study of control samples from healthy donors and cancer patients. Some clones are missing from TCRdb's copy, which holds only in-frame ones; the method was immunoSEQ multiplex PCR. The table shows more than 60,000 clones, with around 86% occurring only once. Sample: PBMCs. The receptors stem from a woman between 45 and 65 years old with colorectal cancer.

The genes are TRBV6-2 or TRBV6-3 and TRBJ2-3, with D unclear. The CDR3 runs to 13 residues. Trimming pared 0 bases from V and 6 bases from J, leaving 7 bases between. Germline-derived CDR1 and CDR2 are MNHEY and SVGEGT. As DNA, the CDR3 is TGTGCCAGCAGTTACTCGATTCCGGATACGCAGTATTTT. It encodes CASSYSIPDTQYF.

This clone has only one observation. The chain joins TRBV2 to TRBJ2-5; D unclear. CDR1 SNHLY and CDR2 FYNNEI come from the germline V gene. The CDR3 length is 15 residues. V was pared by 0 bases and J by 7 bases, with 15 bases between. Here the CDR3 DNA reads TGTGCCAGCAGTGAAGCGCTTGGTAGCCGGACGACCCAGTACTTC. This sequence encodes CASSEALGSRTTQYF.

The rearrangement uses TRBV5-1 and TRBJ2-1, with 8 positions matching TRBD2. CDR1 and CDR2 from the germline V gene are SGHRS and YFSETQ. The V and J ends lost 6 bases and 6 bases, in that order; junction bases with no gene match: 8. The CDR3 covers 14 residues. DNA for the CDR3: TGCGCCAGCACGTCCGGGACTAGTGTCAATGAGCAGTTCTTC. It codes for CASTSGTSVNEQFF.

For this clone: The identical CDR3 is also encoded by other nucleotide sequences in the sample. The chain carries TRBV27 and TRBJ1-5; possibly TRBD1 for D (6 bases). Between the trimmed V and J ends, which lost 8 bases and 0 bases, there was a span of 11 bases. The germline V gene has CDR1 MNHEY and CDR2 SMNVEV (reference sequence). This CDR3 has 14 amino acids. CDR3 in amino acids: CASSTGYSNQPQHF. In DNA, the CDR3 is TGTGCCAGCTCGACAGGATATAGCAATCAGCCCCAGCATTTT.

The table lists this clone with a count of one. The V gene is TRBV7-9, the J gene TRBJ2-1, with no clear D. There are 14 residues in the CDR3. The V and J ends lost 1 base and 8 bases respectively, with 12 bases between them. From germline, CDR1 is SEHNR and CDR2 FQNEAQ (reference sequence). The chain's CDR3 is CASSLVPYRDEQFF. In DNA form, the CDR3 reads TGTGCCAGCAGCTTAGTCCCATATCGCGATGAGCAGTTCTTC.

The chain recombines TRBV24-1 with TRBJ1-2; unclear D gene. V lost 1 base and J lost 4, with 3 bases in between. The length of the CDR3 is 12 residues. Germline assignment: CDR1 KGHDR and CDR2 SFDVKD. CDR3 coding DNA: TGTGCCACCAGTGATTTTGCCTATGGCTACACCTTC. Translation gives CATSDFAYGYTF.

Here the CDR3 reads CASSAAGASYNSPLHF. The CDR3 coding sequence is TGTGCCAGCAGCGCCGCAGGAGCCTCCTATAATTCACCCCTCCACTTT. The chain has TRBV9 and TRBJ1-6; D is undetermined. Germline V CDR1 and CDR2: SGDLS, YYNGEE. The CDR3 has 16 amino acids. V was cut by 3 bases and J by 0 bases, with 10 bases left in between. The entire variable domain, with the rest obtained from reference TRBV9 and TRBJ1-6, is as follows: DSGVTQTPKHLITATGQRVTLRCSPRSGDLSVYWYQQSLDQGLQFLIQYYNGEERAKGNILERFSAQQFPDLHSELNLSSLELGDSALYFCASSAAGASYNSPLHFGNGTRLTVT.

This clone turned up a few times. The V gene is TRBV15, the J gene TRBJ1-2; D unclear. CDR1 LNHNV and CDR2 YYDKDF come from the germline V gene (reference sequence). The CDR3 has 14 residues. V lost 1 base and J lost 2, with 8 bases in between. The CDR3 spells CATSRGTGNYGYTF. The CDR3 coding sequence is TGTGCCACCAGCAGAGGGACGGGAAACTATGGCTACACCTTC.

The V gene is TRBV9, the J gene TRBJ2-3; D call uncertain. Looked up from germline, CDR1 is SGDLS and CDR2 is YYNGEE. CDR3 size: 16 residues. Deletions cut 4 bases from V and 3 bases from J, with 18 bases between. CDR3 in DNA: TGTGCCAGCAGCCCAGCTCCCGGGCCGCAGACAGATACGCAGTATTTT. It is translated as CASSPAPGPQTDTQYF.

The gene calls are TRBV10-3 and TRBJ2-1, with 8 nucleotides matching TRBD2. Losses at the gene ends were 4 bases for V and 3 bases for J; bases not matched to a gene: 5. The germline V gene has CDR1 ENHRY and CDR2 SYGVKD. The CDR3 is 15 residues long. The CDR3 region is CAISVLGLGYNEQFF. The CDR3, as DNA: TGTGCCATCAGTGTCCTGGGACTAGGCTACAATGAGCAGTTCTTC.

This clone showed up just once. The rearrangement links TRBV2 to TRBJ2-6; D gene ambiguous. V gave up 6 bases and J gave up 4 bases, with 10 bases separating them. The CDR3 has 14 residues. Germline CDR1 is SNHLY and CDR2 is FYNNEI. CDR3 loop: CASRTAGGANVLTF. CDR3 DNA: TGTGCCAGCAGGACCGCCGGGGGGGCCAACGTCCTGACTTTC.

The CDR3 protein is CASSPPDRADTQYF. The CDR3 DNA reads as TGTGCCAGCTCACCACCGGACAGGGCAGATACGCAGTATTTT. The chain recombines TRBV18 with TRBJ2-3; TRBD1 agrees at 8 bases. CDR1 KGHSH and CDR2 LQKENI come from the germline V gene. Germline trimming cut 0 bases from V and 4 bases from J; bases unmatched to any gene: 0. CDR3 size: 14 residues.

The chain links TRBV24-1 to TRBJ2-5; no definite D call. V was trimmed by 3 bases and J by 5 bases, leaving 6 bases between them. CDR3 length equals 12 residues. Germline CDR1 reads KGHDR; CDR2 reads SFDVKD. The CDR3 region has the DNA TGTGCCACCAGTGATCCCGGGGAGACCCAGTACTTC. This translates into CATSDPGETQYF.

V and J are TRBV19 and TRBJ1-3; no clear D gene. This CDR3 has 14 residues. V was trimmed by 6 bases and J by 7 bases, leaving 16 bases between them. Germline V lookup: CDR1 LNHDA, CDR2 SQIVND (reference sequence). As DNA, the CDR3 is TGTGCCAGTAGCTCAGTAGCTCTGGACAACACCATATATTTT. Translated, it gives CASSSVALDNTIYF.